This T cell receptor (beta chain) was recovered during a study of shared clonotypes between healthy human individuals. V gave up 7 bases and J gave up 2 bases, with 8 bases separating them. CDR1 and CDR2 from the germline V gene are MDHEN and SYDVKM. This CDR3 has 12 residues. The donors, all of them Caucasian adults, lived in Nashville, Tennessee. Each sorted subset replicate got 200 ng genomic DNA, about 33,000 genomes. Measured with immunoSEQ multiplex PCR; TCRdb has only the in-frame clones, and not every one. This repertoire shows fewer than 2.5 million clones, over 85% found once; its top ten account for 0.36%. Turning to this clone: No antigen is known for it.

Notes on the study in general: Rarefaction showed sorted-subset sequencing was incomplete despite large depth.

The TCR sequence derives from a man younger than 35 in good health. Some clones in this sample may be carry-over from other donors' samples. The rearrangement uses TRBV28 and TRBJ1-2; D may be TRBD1 (5 bases). The specimen sequenced was naive CD4+ T cells from PBMCs. The subset was: CD45RA+ positively selected. CDR3 protein: CASTRANYGYTF. In nucleotides, the CDR3 is TGTGCCAGCACCAGGGCGAACTATGGCTACACCTTC.